Listed below are T cell receptor beta chains from one sample, sequenced in a study of regulatory T cells in long-lasting Graves disease. TCRdb itself ran the multiplex PCR reads through MiXCR, one entry per CDR3 protein. The sample lists 350,000 to 500,000 distinct CDR3 sequences; 14% were seen once. The same sample was also studied in work on T cells in Graves' hyperthyroidism and ophthalmopathy.

Sequenced here: peripheral blood mononuclear cells (PBMCs), sampled at new diagnosis, from a patient treated with antithyroid drugs. The receptors were sampled from a woman aged 50 to 60 with Graves disease. CDR3s leave out the opening cysteine and the closing phenylalanine or tryptophan. Each record gives: J gene, V gene, CDR3 length, CDR3 protein.

j_gene: TRBJ1-2; v_gene: TRBV9; len: 12; CDR3aa: ASSASRSSYGYT
j_gene: TRBJ2-3; v_gene: TRBV6-4; len: 15; CDR3aa: ASSVTGTSGFADTQY
j_gene: TRBJ2-5; v_gene: TRBV6-5; len: 17; CDR3aa: ASSYSTGLAGKYQETQY
j_gene: NA; v_gene: TRBV12-3/TRBV12-4; len: 11; CDR3aa: ASRGDNQETQY
j_gene: TRBJ2-7; v_gene: TRBV20-1; len: 13; CDR3aa: SARDVREPTYEQY
j_gene: TRBJ2-4; v_gene: TRBV7-7; len: 17; CDR3aa: ASSRGPASGKGNKNIQY
j_gene: TRBJ1-3; v_gene: TRBV25-1; len: 14; CDR3aa: ASSEAEGAKGNTIY
j_gene: TRBJ1-5; v_gene: TRBV27; len: 13; CDR3aa: ASSPTTGPGQPQH
j_gene: TRBJ1-5; v_gene: TRBV2; len: 12; CDR3aa: ASSEAAGDQPQH
j_gene: TRBJ1-6; v_gene: TRBV7-9; len: 16; CDR3aa: ASNSPPRARPRDSPLH
j_gene: TRBJ1-6; v_gene: TRBV10-3; len: 15; CDR3aa: AISESGLPLGISPLH
j_gene: TRBJ1-1; v_gene: TRBV28; len: 12; CDR3aa: ASKAATMNTEAF
j_gene: TRBJ1-6; v_gene: TRBV12-3/TRBV12-4; len: 15; CDR3aa: ASSPWTGGRKNSPLH
j_gene: TRBJ2-2; v_gene: TRBV6-1; len: 12; CDR3aa: ASSSGLAGAWLF
j_gene: TRBJ1-1; v_gene: TRBV24-1; len: 14; CDR3aa: ATSDLHSTGNTEAF
j_gene: TRBJ2-3; v_gene: TRBV30; len: 12; CDR3aa: AWSVGGSVDTQY
j_gene: TRBJ1-3; v_gene: TRBV20-1; len: 11; CDR3aa: SASSPAGNTIY
j_gene: TRBJ1-5; v_gene: TRBV5-1; len: 13; CDR3aa: ASSLTGKFNQPQH
j_gene: TRBJ1-5; v_gene: TRBV6-1; len: 10; CDR3aa: ASSEGDQPQH
j_gene: TRBJ2-3; v_gene: TRBV9; len: 13; CDR3aa: ASTPGGAPTDTQY
j_gene: TRBJ2-2; v_gene: TRBV12-3/TRBV12-4; len: 14; CDR3aa: ASSVVGDANTGELF
j_gene: TRBJ1-2; v_gene: TRBV7-9; len: 11; CDR3aa: ASSYQGTASYT
j_gene: TRBJ2-7; v_gene: TRBV28; len: 10; CDR3aa: ASTDSGSEQY